A selection of T cell receptor beta chains follows, all from one sample in a study of cytomegalovirus exposure and HLA in healthy donors. Data came from immunoSEQ multiplex PCR; TCRdb stores just in-frame clones and leaves some out. The sample has 100,000 to 150,000 clones; roughly a tenth are singletons. The sample consisted of PBMCs. The origin of the receptors is a woman aged 18-29 years in good health and CMV-seropositive. CDR3s include the opening cysteine and the closing phenylalanine or tryptophan. A D gene is named only where the DNA matches it firmly. Size is stated for part of the rows, as once, few or many counts, or as a class when the clone is expanded.

>TRBJ1-1|TRBV5-1|few|TRBD1
CASSPRSLQGRTEAFF
TGCGCCAGCAGCCCCCGGTCCCTACAGGGGAGGACTGAAGCTTTCTTT
>TRBJ2-1|TRBV6-5|.|.
CASSRGGDEQFF
TGTGCCAGCAGTAGGGGGGGAGATGAGCAGTTCTTC
>TRBJ1-5|TRBV5-8|few|.
CASSRDSNQPQHF
TGTGCCAGCAGCCGCGATAGCAATCAGCCCCAGCATTTT
>TRBJ2-7|TRBV2|.|.
CASSVIDTSYEQYF
TGTGCCAGCAGCGTTATCGACACGTCCTACGAGCAGTACTTC
>TRBJ2-7|TRBV13|.|TRBD2
CASSLGQALAGGDSDEQYF
TGTGCCAGCAGCTTAGGGCAGGCGCTAGCGGGAGGGGATTCTGACGAGCAGTACTTC
>TRBJ2-3|TRBV11-1|.|.
CASSSYGDTQYF
TGTGCCAGCAGCTCGTACGGAGATACGCAGTATTTT
>TRBJ2-5|TRBV9|.|.
CASSARGDQETQYF
TGTGCCAGCAGCGCCCGTGGAGACCAAGAGACCCAGTACTTC
>TRBJ2-1|TRBV12-5|.|TRBD1
CASGFLDRGNEQFF
TGTGCTAGTGGTTTCCTGGACAGGGGCAATGAGCAGTTCTTC
>TRBJ1-2|TRBV19|.|.
CASRRAGENYGYTF
TGTGCCAGTAGGAGGGCAGGGGAAAACTATGGCTACACCTTC
>TRBJ1-1|TRBV19|.|.
CASTGTEAFF
TGTGCCAGTACGGGGACTGAAGCTTTCTTT
>TRBJ1-1|TRBV6-5|.|.
CASRGRLNTEAFF
TGTGCCAGCAGGGGGAGGCTGAACACTGAAGCTTTCTTT
>TRBJ2-1|TRBV19|few|.
CASSIDRVSYNEQFF
TGTGCCAGTAGTATAGACAGGGTCTCCTACAATGAGCAGTTCTTC
>TRBJ1-5|TRBV19|.|TRBD1
CASTSGTAEGYSNQPQHF
TGTGCCAGTACCTCCGGGACAGCCGAGGGGTATAGCAATCAGCCCCAGCATTTT
>TRBJ2-1|TRBV11-3|few|.
CASSFDGSRGNEQFF
TGTGCCAGCAGCTTTGACGGGAGTCGGGGCAATGAGCAGTTCTTC
>TRBJ2-7|TRBV28|few|TRBD1
CASSGAGTGMEEQYF
TGTGCCAGCAGTGGCGCCGGGACAGGGATGGAGGAGCAGTACTTC
>TRBJ1-1|TRBV30|.|.
CAWSGPGAFF
TGTGCCTGGAGTGGGCCGGGGGCTTTCTTT
>TRBJ2-1|TRBV5-1|few|TRBD2
CASSFGLAGFEQFF
TGCGCCAGCAGTTTTGGACTAGCGGGTTTCGAGCAGTTCTTC
>TRBJ1-2|TRBV9|few|TRBD1
CASTTGQGAGYTF
TGTGCCAGCACCACGGGACAGGGGGCCGGCTACACCTTC
>TRBJ1-2|TRBV6-1|.|TRBD1
CASSEQAGGGYTF
TGTGCCAGCAGTGAACAGGCAGGGGGCGGCTACACCTTC
>TRBJ2-1|TRBV6-1|.|.
CASRQPQGPYNEQFF
TGTGCCAGCAGACAACCCCAGGGGCCCTACAATGAGCAGTTCTTC
>TRBJ1-1|TRBV29-1|few|.
CSVLTGNTEAFF
TGCAGCGTACTTACAGGGAACACTGAAGCTTTCTTT
>TRBJ1-1|TRBV27|.|.
CASSLSMRTEAFF
TGTGCCAGCAGTTTATCGATGAGGACTGAAGCTTTCTTT
>TRBJ1-1|TRBV4-2|.|.
CASSQAWEANTEAFF
TGTGCCAGCAGCCAAGCTTGGGAGGCGAACACTGAAGCTTTCTTT
>TRBJ1-5|TRBV19|few|.
CASTKPQHF
TGTGCCAGTACAAAGCCCCAGCATTTT
>TRBJ2-7|TRBV13|few|.
CASSPPSGTASSYEQYF
TGTGCCAGCAGCCCCCCTTCCGGGACTGCAAGCTCCTACGAGCAGTACTTC
>TRBJ1-5|TRBV19|.|TRBD1
CASRSGDRDNQPQHF
TGTGCCAGTAGGTCTGGGGACAGAGACAATCAGCCCCAGCATTTT
>TRBJ2-7|TRBV2|few|.
CASSRLSPTSGYEQYF
TGTGCCAGCAGTCGACTCTCTCCAACGAGCGGCTACGAGCAGTACTTC
>TRBJ2-1|TRBV4-2|few|.
CASSQEGRQFF
TGTGCCAGCAGCCAAGAGGGGAGACAGTTCTTC
>TRBJ2-7|TRBV6-1|few|.
CASTPEWSYEQYF
TGTGCCAGCACCCCCGAGTGGAGCTACGAGCAGTACTTC
>TRBJ1-1|TRBV28|few|.
CASIMRGSGTEAFF
TGTGCCAGCATTATGCGGGGTTCGGGCACTGAAGCTTTCTTT
>TRBJ1-5|TRBV27|.|.
CASSSQGRQPQHF
TGTGCCAGCAGTTCGCAGGGGAGACAGCCCCAGCATTTT
>TRBJ1-2|TRBV7-9|.|.
CASMETANYGYTF
TGTGCCAGCATGGAGACAGCTAACTATGGCTACACCTTC
>TRBJ2-3|TRBV5-1|.|TRBD1
CASSDPGQGGDTQYF
TGCGCCAGCAGCGACCCGGGACAGGGGGGAGATACGCAGTATTTT
>TRBJ2-7|TRBV6-1|once|.
CARASGEQYF
TGTGCCAGAGCCTCGGGGGAGCAGTACTTC
>TRBJ1-2|TRBV28|.|.
CASRSGLWNYGYTF
TGTGCCAGCAGGTCAGGGTTGTGGAACTATGGCTACACCTTC
>TRBJ2-5|TRBV11-2|.|TRBD1
CASSLDSGGVETQYF
TGTGCCAGCAGCTTAGATTCAGGGGGCGTCGAGACCCAGTACTTC
>TRBJ2-7|TRBV6-6|few|.
CASGWSSYEQYF
TGTGCCAGCGGCTGGAGCTCCTACGAGCAGTACTTC
>TRBJ2-1|TRBV5-1|few|.
CASSQNPEGNEQFF
TGCGCCAGCAGCCAAAATCCAGAGGGCAATGAGCAGTTCTTC
>TRBJ2-7|TRBV27|.|.
CASSYPGAYEQYF
TGTGCCAGCAGTTACCCAGGGGCCTACGAGCAGTACTTC
>TRBJ2-7|TRBV28|.|TRBD1
CASSTGGYEQYF
TGTGCCAGCTCCACAGGGGGCTACGAGCAGTACTTC
>TRBJ2-7|TRBV27|few|.
CASSYSSVSYEQYF
TGTGCCAGCAGTTACTCGAGCGTCTCCTACGAGCAGTACTTC
>TRBJ2-5|TRBV13|.|.
CASSLGRGSQETQYF
TGTGCCAGCAGCTTAGGGCGAGGGAGCCAAGAGACCCAGTACTTC
>TRBJ1-3|TRBV9|few|TRBD1
CASSVGDRDRGSGNTIYF
TGTGCCAGCAGCGTAGGGGATCGGGACAGGGGGTCTGGAAACACCATATATTTT
>TRBJ1-1|TRBV2|few|.
CASSAMFSSLTEAFF
TGTGCCAGCAGTGCCATGTTTTCTTCACTCACTGAAGCTTTCTTT
>TRBJ1-1|TRBV11-2|few|.
CASSPDLNTEAFF
TGTGCCAGCAGCCCGGACTTGAACACTGAAGCTTTCTTT
>TRBJ2-7|TRBV28|few|TRBD2
CASRLTSGRHEQYF
TGTGCCAGCAGGCTTACTAGCGGGAGACACGAGCAGTACTTC
>TRBJ2-7|TRBV5-4|.|.
CASSLVSGNEQYF
TGTGCCAGCAGCTTGGTTTCAGGGAACGAGCAGTACTTC
>TRBJ2-4|TRBV4-1|.|TRBD1
CASSQAETGAGYIQYF
TGCGCCAGCAGCCAAGCCGAGACAGGGGCAGGGTACATTCAGTACTTC
>TRBJ2-2|TRBV7-6|few|.
CASSLSGTTGELFF
TGTGCCAGCAGCTTGAGCGGAACCACCGGGGAGCTGTTTTTT
>TRBJ2-5|TRBV14|few|.
CASSQGLGLLFQETQYF
TGTGCCAGCAGCCAAGGGCTAGGCCTGCTCTTCCAAGAGACCCAGTACTTC
>TRBJ2-1|TRBV19|.|.
CASSLGHLNEQFF
TGTGCCAGTAGTCTAGGACATCTCAATGAGCAGTTCTTC
>TRBJ2-1|TRBV12-5|.|TRBD1
CASGSGTGTYNEQFF
TGTGCTAGTGGTTCAGGGACAGGGACCTACAATGAGCAGTTCTTC